The 10 T cell receptor beta chains listed next were all sequenced from one sample in a study of blood T cell repertoires in COVID-19. Assay used: immunoSEQ multiplex PCR; TCRdb lists only in-frame clones, some missing. The sample contains 150,000 to 200,000 clones, under 90% of which appear only once. The sample comprised PBMCs or T cells enriched from blood (not recorded which). The receptors here all came from a woman between 45 and 65 years old who had recovered from COVID-19.

The genes are TRBV4-1 and TRBJ1-1, with D possibly TRBD1 on 5 matching bases. Germline CDR1 reads MGHRA; CDR2 reads YSYEKL. V was pared by 0 bases and J by 2 bases, with 16 bases between. The CDR3 has 17 amino acids. The CDR3 nucleotides are TGCGCCAGCAGCCAAGATAGCGGGGGTAGCGTTAACACTGAAGCTTTCTTT. The encoded protein is CASSQDSGGSVNTEAFF.

The V gene is TRBV11-3, the J gene TRBJ2-1; tentatively, D is TRBD2 (5 bases). Germline CDR1 reads SGHNT; CDR2 reads YENEEA. V lost 1 base to trimming and J lost 2 bases, with 9 bases between them. The CDR3 contains 15 residues. CDR3 sequence reads: CASSLVASTYNEQFF. CDR3 bases: TGTGCCAGCAGCTTAGTAGCGTCGACCTACAATGAGCAGTTCTTC.

J is TRBJ2-7 and V is TRBV5-1; TRBD1 matches at 7 bases. After removal of 0 bases from V and 5 bases from J, the junction contained 11 bases not matched to a gene. CDR3 length: 16 amino acids. Germline assignment: CDR1 SGHRS and CDR2 YFSETQ. The CDR3 DNA is TGCGCCAGCAGCTTGGAGGCCATGAGACAGGGAAACGAGCAGTACTTC. Amino acid sequence: CASSLEAMRQGNEQYF.

The V gene is TRBV5-1, the J gene TRBJ2-3; D remains unclear. This CDR3 is built from 12 residues. CDR1 SGHRS and CDR2 YFSETQ come from the germline V gene. V lost 0 bases, J lost 4 bases, and 3 bases lay in between. This CDR3 is CASSLAADTQYF. The CDR3 bases are TGCGCCAGCAGCTTGGCGGCAGATACGCAGTATTTT.

The chain uses TRBV27 and TRBJ2-7, with D maybe TRBD2 (5 bases). CDR1 and CDR2 from the germline V gene are MNHEY and SMNVEV (reference sequence). The CDR3 length is 15 residues. Trimming took 5 bases from V and 6 from J, leaving 20 bases between them. CDR3 sequence reads: CASSPTPLVSFEQYF. Written as DNA, the CDR3 is TGTGCCAGCAGTCCAACCCCACTAGTGAGCTTCGAGCAGTACTTC.

This chain joins TRBV7-9 and TRBJ2-2; TRBD2 matches at 10 bases. This CDR3 contains 17 residues. Trimming cost V 0 bases and J 5 bases; bases outside gene matches: 6. Germline V gene sequence: CDR1 SEHNR, CDR2 FQNEAQ (reference sequence). In DNA, the CDR3 is TGTGCCAGCAGCTTAGCCGGACTAGCGGCACGAACCGGGGAGCTGTTTTTT. This sequence encodes CASSLAGLAARTGELFF.

A few counts support this clone. This chain joins TRBV24-1 and TRBJ2-2; maybe TRBD1 (6 bases). Germline CDR1 reads KGHDR; CDR2 reads SFDVKD. The CDR3 sequence is 14 residues long. The germline V and J ends were trimmed by 2 bases and 6 bases, with 9 bases remaining between them. This chain's CDR3 is CATSDSQGSGELFF. The DNA for the CDR3 is TGTGCCACCAGTGATTCACAGGGATCCGGGGAGCTGTTTTTT.

This clone was counted at least ten times. Other DNA sequences of this sample code for an identical CDR3. This chain joins TRBV7-2 and TRBJ1-3; perhaps TRBD1 as D (5 bases). The length of the CDR3 is 15 residues. The V gene lost 5 bases and the J gene lost 0 bases, with 11 bases spanning the gap. Germline V CDR1 and CDR2: SGHTA, FQGNSA. In DNA form, the CDR3 reads TGTGCCAGCAGCCAGGGTGTCCTCTCTGGAAACACCATATATTTT. Protein: CASSQGVLSGNTIYF.

This clone was seen a single time. Written as DNA, the CDR3 is TGTGCCAGCAGCGTCGGGGTCCAAGAGACCCAGTACTTC. This sequence encodes CASSVGVQETQYF. V is TRBV9 and J is TRBJ2-5; possibly TRBD2 for D (5 bases). CDR3 length: 13 residues. With 2 bases removed from V and 1 base from J, the gap between germline ends came to 6 bases. CDR1 and CDR2 (germline): SGDLS, YYNGEE.

In its sample, this clone was seen a few times. The chain has TRBV14 and TRBJ1-2; D gene ambiguous. Germline V CDR1 and CDR2: SGHDN, FVKESK. Trimming shortened V by 3 bases and J by 1 base, and 9 bases separated the two germline ends. The CDR3 spans 14 residues. This chain's CDR3 is CASSHFSYNYGYTF. CDR3 bases: TGTGCCAGCAGCCATTTCAGTTATAACTATGGCTACACCTTC. Complete variable domain (other parts from reference TRBV14 and TRBJ1-2): EAGVTQFPSHSVIEKGQTVTLRCDPISGHDNLYWYRRVMGKEIKFLLHFVKESKQDESGMPNNRFLAERTGGTYSTLKVQPAELEDSGVYFCASSHFSYNYGYTFGSGTRLTVV.